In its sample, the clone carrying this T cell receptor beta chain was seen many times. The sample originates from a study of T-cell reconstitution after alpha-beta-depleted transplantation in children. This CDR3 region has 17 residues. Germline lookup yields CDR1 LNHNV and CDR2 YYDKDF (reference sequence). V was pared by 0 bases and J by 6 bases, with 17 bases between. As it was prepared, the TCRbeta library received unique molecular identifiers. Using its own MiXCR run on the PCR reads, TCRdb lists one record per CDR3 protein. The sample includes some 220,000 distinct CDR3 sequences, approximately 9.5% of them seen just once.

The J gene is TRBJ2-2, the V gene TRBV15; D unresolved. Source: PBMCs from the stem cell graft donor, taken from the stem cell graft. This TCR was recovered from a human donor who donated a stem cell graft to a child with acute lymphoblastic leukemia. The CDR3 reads CATSRDRRDSLAGELFF. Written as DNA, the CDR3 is TGTGCCACCAGCAGAGATCGAAGGGATAGCCTGGCCGGGGAGCTGTTTTTT.